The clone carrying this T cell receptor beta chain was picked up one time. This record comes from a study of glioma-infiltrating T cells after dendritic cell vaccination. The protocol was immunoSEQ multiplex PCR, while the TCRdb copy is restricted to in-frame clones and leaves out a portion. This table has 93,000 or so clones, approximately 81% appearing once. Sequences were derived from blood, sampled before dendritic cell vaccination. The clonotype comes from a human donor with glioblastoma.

The DNA for the CDR3 is TGTGCCAGCAGCGTAGGAAGGGGCCAAAATTCACCCCTCCACTTT. Amino acids: CASSVGRGQNSPLHF. V gene TRBV9 combines with J gene TRBJ1-6; possibly TRBD1 for D (5 bases). The CDR3 loop spans 15 amino acids. The V and J ends lost 0 bases and 7 bases respectively, with 11 bases between them. Germline CDR1 and CDR2: SGDLS and YYNGEE.